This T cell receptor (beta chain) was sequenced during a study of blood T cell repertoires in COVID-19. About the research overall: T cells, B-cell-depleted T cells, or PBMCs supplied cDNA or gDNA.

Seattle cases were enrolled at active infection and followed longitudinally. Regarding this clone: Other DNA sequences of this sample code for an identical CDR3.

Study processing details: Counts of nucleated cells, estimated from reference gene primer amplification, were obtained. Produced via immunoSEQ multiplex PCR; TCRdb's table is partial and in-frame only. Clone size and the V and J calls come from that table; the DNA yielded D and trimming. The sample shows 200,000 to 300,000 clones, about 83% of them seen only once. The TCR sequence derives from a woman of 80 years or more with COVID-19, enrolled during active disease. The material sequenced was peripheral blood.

The CDR3 sequence: CASSLAGNSNQPQHF. The CDR3 bases are TGCGCCAGCAGCTTGGCCGGGAATAGCAATCAGCCCCAGCATTTT. This chain uses TRBV5-1 with TRBJ1-5; D ambiguous. Trimming removed 0 bases from V and 0 bases from J, with 7 bases in between. The CDR3 contains 15 residues. Germline V CDR1 and CDR2: SGHRS, YFSETQ.